Following are 18 T cell receptor beta chains from one sample sequenced in a study of T cells in Graves' hyperthyroidism and ophthalmopathy. Amplification targeted TCR beta CDR3 regions from RNA transcripts. Carried out on the TCR CDR3, a first-round RT-PCR used the HTBI primer set. TCRdb called the multiplex PCR reads again in MiXCR, with one record for every CDR3 protein. The table has about 640,000 distinct CDR3 sequences, less than 25% seen once. The specimen sequenced was blood. These TCRs come from a man aged 25-45 years with Graves' ophthalmopathy.

This clonotype was recorded only once. Because it lacks the conserved phenylalanine or tryptophan at the end, this CDR3 is likely a read error. This chain uses TRBV12-3 or TRBV12-4 with TRBJ1-2; tentative D call: TRBD1 (5 bases). This CDR3 region has 13 residues. With 7 bases removed from V and 7 bases from J, the gap between germline ends came to 16 bases. The CDR3, as DNA: TGTGCCAGCACCGGAACGGGGCCGAGTGGCTACACCCTC. It translates to CASTGTGPSGYTL.

The V gene is TRBV28, the J gene TRBJ2-2, with D perhaps given as TRBD1 or TRBD2 (5 bases each). CDR3 size: 15 residues. Germline CDR1 and CDR2: MDHEN and SYDVKM. V was cut by 5 bases and J by 1 base, with 11 bases left in between. This chain's CDR3 is CASSDGARNTGELFF. CDR3 nucleotides: TGTGCCAGCAGTGACGGGGCGAGGAACACCGGGGAGCTGTTTTTT.

This clonotype appeared a few times. This chain connects TRBV20-1 to TRBJ1-4; 8 bases match TRBD1. The germline CDR1 and CDR2 sequences are DFQATT and SNEGSKA (reference sequence). Trimming took 1 base from V and 8 from J; bases not matched to a gene: 15. This CDR3 is 17 amino acids long. As DNA, the CDR3 is TGCAGTGCTAGAGCCGGGACAGGAGGGCGGGAGGGGGAAAAACTGTTTTTT. Translated: CSARAGTGGREGEKLFF.

This clonotype was seen a handful of times. The J gene is TRBJ2-5, the V gene TRBV20-1; D possibly corresponds to TRBD2 (5 bases). Germline V lookup: CDR1 DFQATT, CDR2 SNEGSKA (reference sequence). Trimming cost V 5 bases and J 5 bases, with 15 bases left between them. This CDR3 is built from 13 residues. DNA of the CDR3: TGCAGTGCTTCCCCACTAGGGATTGAGACCCAGTACTTC. It encodes CSASPLGIETQYF.

This clonotype has ten or more counts. The V call is TRBV11-1, the J call TRBJ1-1; 9 nucleotides line up with TRBD1. CDR1 is SGHAT and CDR2 is FQDESV in the germline V gene (reference sequence). The CDR3 is 16 amino acids. With 5 bases clipped from V and 0 bases from J, the junction kept 7 bases outside the gene matches. In nucleotides, the CDR3 is TGTGCCAGCAGCCCACAGGGGGCGAGAATGAACACTGAAGCTTTCTTT. Its protein product is CASSPQGARMNTEAFF.

The sample holds a few counts of this clonotype. This chain joins TRBV27 and TRBJ2-7; the D is unclear. The length of the CDR3 is 12 residues. Trimming shortened V by 8 bases and J by 2 bases, and 10 bases separated the two germline ends. Germline CDR1 MNHEY, CDR2 SMNVEV (reference sequence). CDR3: CASGYSPYEQYF. CDR3 bases: TGTGCCAGCGGGTACAGTCCCTACGAGCAGTACTTC.

In its sample, this clonotype was seen a few times. CDR3 residues: CASSRQGIPNTEAFF. DNA for the CDR3: TGCGCCAGCAGCAGACAGGGAATCCCAAACACTGAAGCTTTCTTT. The genes are TRBV5-1 and TRBJ1-1; 7 positions match TRBD1. Germline loops: CDR1 SGHRS, CDR2 YFSETQ. After removal of 4 bases from V and 2 bases from J, the junction contained 8 bases not matched to a gene. The CDR3 runs to 15 residues.

A word on this clonotype: A much more abundant neighbour one base away suggests this may be a read error. The V gene is TRBV2, the J gene TRBJ1-2; TRBD1 might be the D (6 bases). The CDR3 sequence is 13 residues long. The germline V gene encodes CDR1 SNHLY and CDR2 FYNNEI. DNA of the CDR3: TGTGCCGGCAGTGAGTCAGGGGACTATGGCTACACCTTC. This translates into CAGSESGDYGYTF.

V is TRBV7-9 and J is TRBJ2-1; D might be TRBD2 (6 bases). CDR1 and CDR2 from the germline V gene are SEHNR and FQNEAQ (reference sequence). Trimming took off 5 bases at V and 5 bases at J, with 13 bases between the two ends. The CDR3 covers 14 residues. The CDR3 coding sequence is TGTGCCAGCAGCCCATCGGGACTTCACAATGAGCAGTTCTTC. Translation: CASSPSGLHNEQFF. Based on the CDR3 plus reference TRBV7-9 and TRBJ2-1, the full variable domain is DTGVSQNPRHKITKRGQNVTFRCDPISEHNRLYWYRQTLGQGPEFLTYFQNEAQLEKSRLLSDRFSAERPKGSFSTLEIQRTEQGDSAMYLCASSPSGLHNEQFFGPGTRLTVL.

This clonotype was counted at least ten times. The genes are TRBV30 and TRBJ1-2, with unresolved D. Germline CDR1 and CDR2: GTSNPN and SVGIG (reference sequence). With 4 bases removed from V and 7 bases from J, the gap between germline ends came to 16 bases. The CDR3 has 13 amino acids. CDR3 in amino acids: CAWNALGSSGYTF. The CDR3 coding sequence is TGTGCCTGGAACGCGCTGGGATCGAGTGGCTACACCTTC.

The V call is TRBV19, the J call TRBJ2-4; 7 bases agree with TRBD1. The V segment lost 8 bases and the J segment 0 bases; nucleotides outside the gene matches: 10. Germline CDR1 LNHDA, CDR2 SQIVND (reference sequence). The CDR3 extends over 16 amino acids. This CDR3 is CASAGTDTLAKNIQYF. DNA for the CDR3: TGTGCCAGTGCCGGGACAGATACTCTAGCCAAAAACATTCAGTACTTC.

This clonotype has just a few counts. J is TRBJ1-1 and V is TRBV7-9, with 9 bases fitting TRBD1. Germline CDR1 is SEHNR and CDR2 is FQNEAQ (reference sequence). The J segment lost 1 base and the V segment lost 0 bases, leaving 3 bases of the junction unmatched. CDR3 length equals 16 residues. CDR3 residues: CASSLASGQGNTEAFF. The CDR3 nucleotides read TGTGCCAGCAGCTTAGCTTCGGGACAGGGGAACACTGAAGCTTTCTTT.

A note on this clonotype: A clone one base away is much larger, so this may be a read error. In this CDR3 the conserved last residue, phenylalanine or tryptophan, is missing, so a read error is likely. The chain carries TRBV28 and TRBJ1-1; D is uncertain. Per germline, CDR1 MDHEN and CDR2 SYDVKM. CDR3 size: 14 residues. V dropped 4 bases and J dropped 4 bases, with 13 bases sitting between them. Here the CDR3 reads CASSSTIGSTEAFS. CDR3 nucleotides: TGTGCCAGCAGTTCCACCATAGGGAGCACTGAAGCTTTCTCT.

In its sample, this clonotype was seen many times. The chain couples TRBV2 to TRBJ1-5, with TRBD1 matching 8 bases. Looked up from germline, CDR1 is SNHLY and CDR2 is FYNNEI. J was trimmed by 4 bases and V by 7 bases; bases with no gene match: 9. The CDR3 has 15 amino acids. CDR3 protein: CASNPDRGGNQPQHF. The CDR3, as DNA: TGTGCCAGCAACCCCGACAGGGGCGGGAATCAGCCCCAGCATTTT.

There are a few counts of this clonotype. The rearrangement links TRBV20-1 to TRBJ1-4; D may be TRBD1 (5 bases). Germline CDR1 DFQATT, CDR2 SNEGSKA (reference sequence). The CDR3 has 14 amino acids. The germline V and J ends were trimmed by 4 bases and 6 bases, with 15 bases remaining between them. The DNA for the CDR3 is TGCAGTGCTACCGGGGACCCGGGGGATGAAAAACTGTTTTTT. This encodes CSATGDPGDEKLFF.

Many counts were recorded for this clonotype. V and J are TRBV10-3 and TRBJ1-1; 8 nucleotides match TRBD1. This CDR3 comprises 14 residues. After removal of 3 bases from V and 7 bases from J, the junction contained 7 bases not matched to a gene. Germline V CDR1 and CDR2: ENHRY, SYGVKD. For the CDR3, the DNA is TGTGCCATCAGTGACGGGACAGGAGTTCGTGAAGCTTTCTTT. Its protein product is CAISDGTGVREAFF.

V is TRBV6-1 and J is TRBJ1-3; D gene unclear. V was shortened by 4 bases and J by 0 bases, with 7 bases between the two germline ends. CDR3 length: 14 amino acids. The germline V gene has CDR1 MNHNS and CDR2 SASEGT. For the CDR3, the DNA is TGTGCCAGCAGTGCCATAGACTCTGGAAACACCATATATTTT. It codes for CASSAIDSGNTIYF.

This chain connects TRBV28 to TRBJ2-7; 9 nucleotides align to TRBD2. The germline gives CDR1 MDHEN, CDR2 SYDVKM. The length of the CDR3 is 17 residues. Unmatched junction bases numbered 14, after V lost 5 bases and J lost 3 bases. The CDR3 coding sequence is TGTGCCAGCAGTCTGCCTAGGCTCCTAGCGGGGTTCTACGAGCAGTACTTC. It is translated as CASSLPRLLAGFYEQYF.